Listed below are T cell receptor beta chains from one sample, sequenced in a study of blood T cells in healthy people across ages. TCRdb recomputed calls from the 5' RACE reads with MiXCR, one row per CDR3 protein. The sample has roughly 1.6 million distinct CDR3 sequences; around 36% are singletons. The sample was blood. The receptors stem from a woman younger than 45 in good health. CDR3s include the opening cysteine and the closing phenylalanine or tryptophan. A D gene is named only where the DNA matches it firmly. Clone size is not always given. Where it is, it says once, few, many or a class for expanded clones.

-	TRBV7-9	-	TRBJ1-6	TGTGCCAGCAGCACACGTGGGACCCCTAATTCACCCCTCCACTTT	CASSTRGTPNSPLHF
few	TRBV3-1	TRBD1	TRBJ2-5	TGTGCCAGCAGACCCTTGACAGGGGGGCGGCAAGAGACCCAGTACTTC	CASRPLTGGRQETQYF
many	TRBV7-9	-	TRBJ2-7	TGTGCCAGCAGTCAGCCCGACTACGAGCAGTACTTC	CASSQPDYEQYF
-	TRBV2	-	TRBJ2-5	TGTGCCAGCAGTGGAGCGCAGGGACTCCCAAGTGAGACCCAGTACTTC	CASSGAQGLPSETQYF
once	TRBV7-9	TRBD1	TRBJ2-7	TGTGCCAGCAGCGGGGACAGGGGACTTTTTTACGAGCAGTACTTC	CASSGDRGLFYEQYF
-	TRBV11-2	-	TRBJ2-1	TGTGCCAGCAGCTTAAGTTTTAGGGGGAGGTTCGATGAGCAGTTCTTC	CASSLSFRGRFDEQFF
-	TRBV20-1	TRBD2	TRBJ2-3	TGCAGTGCTAGAGATCTCGGAGTAGCGGGGCCCGGTACGCAGTATTTT	CSARDLGVAGPGTQYF
-	TRBV6-2/TRBV6-3	-	TRBJ2-7	TGTGCCAGCAGCGACGCGGGGGAGCAGTACTTC	CASSDAGEQYF
many	TRBV18	-	TRBJ1-6	TGTGCCAGCTCTCACGATAGCTCCTATAATTCACCCCTCCACTTT	CASSHDSSYNSPLHF
-	TRBV28	-	TRBJ2-4	TGTGCCAGCCCCCCTAGCTGCAAAAACATTCAGTACTTC	CASPPSCKNIQYF
-	TRBV10-2	TRBD2	TRBJ2-3	TGCGCCAGCAGTGGATTAGCGGGGTCTGGCGATACGCAGTATTTT	CASSGLAGSGDTQYF
-	TRBV27	-	TRBJ1-6	TGTGCCAGCAGTTCATCCTCTTGGGGGGGGAATTCACCCCTCCACTTT	CASSSSSWGGNSPLHF
-	TRBV11-2	-	TRBJ2-5	TGTGCCAGCAGCTTAGATATCCCTGAGCAGTACTTC	CASSLDIPEQYF
few	TRBV11-2	-	TRBJ1-1	TGTGCCAGCAGCTTGCCCGCCGCAGGCGACACTGAAGCTTTCTTT	CASSLPAAGDTEAFF
-	TRBV6-1	TRBD1	TRBJ1-5	TGTGCCAGCAGGGCTACAACTACAGGGGGTAGCAATCAGCCCCAGCATTTT	CASRATTTGGSNQPQHF
few	TRBV10-3	TRBD2	TRBJ2-1	TGTGCCATCAGTGTAGAGGCGGGAGCCTACAATGAGCAGTTCTTC	CAISVEAGAYNEQFF
-	TRBV28	-	TRBJ2-7	TGTGCCAGCCGGACGGAGGCCACCTCCTACGAGCAGTACTTC	CASRTEATSYEQYF
many	TRBV10-3	-	TRBJ2-5	TGTGCCATCAGTGGTAATCAAGAGACCCAGTACTTC	CAISGNQETQYF
-	TRBV27	TRBD2	TRBJ2-7	TGTGCCAGCAGTCCGTCTAGCGGGAGCACCTGGCAGTACTTC	CASSPSSGSTWQYF
-	TRBV4-1	-	TRBJ1-2	TGCGCCAGCAGCCAAGATCCAGAGGATTACGGCTACACCTTC	CASSQDPEDYGYTF
-	TRBV18	-	TRBJ2-7	TGTGCCAGCTCACCACCTTCTGGGGGCGAGACCCGGTACTTC	CASSPPSGGETRYF
-	TRBV5-5	-	TRBJ2-5	TGTGCCAGCAGCATTACTACCGGGAGTCAGTACTTC	CASSITTGSQYF
-	TRBV5-5	-	TRBJ2-4	TGTGCCAGCAGCTTGGACAGACAAAACATTCAGTACTTC	CASSLDRQNIQYF
few	TRBV6-1	-	TRBJ2-7	TGTGCCAGTGCAACCGGGACAAAGGCTTACGAGCAGTACTTC	CASATGTKAYEQYF
few	TRBV15	-	TRBJ2-1	TGTGCCACCAGCAGAGGGATGACAGCTCCACAAATTGAGCAGTTCTTC	CATSRGMTAPQIEQFF
few	TRBV12-5	-	TRBJ2-1	TGTGCTAGTGGTTTGGCCGGAGGGGACAATGAGCAGTTCTTC	CASGLAGGDNEQFF
-	TRBV28	-	TRBJ1-5	TGTGCCAGCAGTTTCGGGACAAGGGGGCCCCAGCATTTT	CASSFGTRGPQHF
-	TRBV28	-	TRBJ2-3	TGTGCCAGCAGTTTATGGGGACTCCACGCAGATACGCAGTATTTT	CASSLWGLHADTQYF
-	TRBV20-1	-	TRBJ2-1	TGCAGTGCTAGACAGGGGCCCCCACACAATGAGCAGTTCTTC	CSARQGPPHNEQFF
-	TRBV7-3	-	TRBJ1-5	TGTGCCAGCAGCCCACCCTTATATAGCAATCAGCCCCAGCATTTT	CASSPPLYSNQPQHF
few	TRBV6-6	TRBD2	TRBJ2-1	TGTGCCAGCAGGGGACTAGCGATCAATGAGCAGTTCTTC	CASRGLAINEQFF
once	TRBV7-9	-	TRBJ2-1	TGTGCCAGCAGCTTACCAGGCTCCTTCAATGAGCAGTTCTTC	CASSLPGSFNEQFF
few	TRBV2	-	TRBJ2-3	TGTGCCAGCATGGCAGGAACCACAGATACGCAGTATTTT	CASMAGTTDTQYF
-	TRBV20-1	-	TRBJ2-1	TGCAGTGCTAGATTGGCCGGCGAGCAGTTCTTC	CSARLAGEQFF
few	TRBV5-1	TRBD2	TRBJ2-7	TGCGCCAGCAGGGCTAGCGGGAGCACCTACGAGCAGTACTTC	CASRASGSTYEQYF
many	TRBV29-1	-	TRBJ2-5	TGCAGCGTCTATAGCGGAGGCGAGACCCAGTACTTC	CSVYSGGETQYF
many	TRBV12-3/TRBV12-4	-	TRBJ1-6	TGTGCCAGCAGTTCGGGGTCCTATAATTCACCCCTCCACTTT	CASSSGSYNSPLHF
many	TRBV7-2	-	TRBJ2-3	TGTGCCAGCAGCTTAGAAGCGATCGCAGATACGCAGTATTTT	CASSLEAIADTQYF
few	TRBV27	TRBD1	TRBJ2-1	TGTGCCAGCAGTTCCTACTTGGCCACAGGGGGCTCCTACAATGAGCAGTTCTTC	CASSSYLATGGSYNEQFF
once	TRBV2	-	TRBJ2-3	TGTGCCAGCAGTGAAGCAGAGACAGATATCACAGATACGCAGTATTTT	CASSEAETDITDTQYF
few	TRBV4-1	-	TRBJ1-5	TGCGCCAGCAGCCAAGACAGGGCATTTGGGGATCAGCCCCAGCATTTT	CASSQDRAFGDQPQHF
-	TRBV28	-	TRBJ2-1	TGTGCCAGCAGTTTATCCCGTCTCTTCCCCTACAATGAGCAGTTCTTC	CASSLSRLFPYNEQFF
-	TRBV6-6	-	TRBJ2-5	TGTGCCAGCAGAGAGAGGGGGGGGGCCAGGGAGACCCAGTACTTC	CASRERGGARETQYF
few	TRBV7-3	-	TRBJ2-6	TGTGCCAGCAGCTTACAGGGTCCGGGGGCCAACGTCCTGACTTTC	CASSLQGPGANVLTF
-	TRBV12-3/TRBV12-4	-	TRBJ1-1	TGTGCCAGCAGTTTAGGGGTCCTAGGGAGCACTGAAGCTTTCTTT	CASSLGVLGSTEAFF
few	TRBV5-5	TRBD1	TRBJ2-1	TGTGCCAGCAGCTTAGGACAGGTGGACAATGAGCAGTTCTTC	CASSLGQVDNEQFF
-	TRBV4-1	TRBD2	TRBJ2-1	TGCGCCAGCAGCCAAGTACTCGGGAGGGGAGAGTTCTTC	CASSQVLGRGEFF
once	TRBV6-1	-	TRBJ1-5	TGTGCCAGCAGTGAAGCCAACTTGGGTCAGCCCCAGCATTTT	CASSEANLGQPQHF
many	TRBV4-2	-	TRBJ2-5	TGTGCCAGCAGCCAAGAAAGGGAAGAGACCCAGTACTTC	CASSQEREETQYF
-	TRBV5-1	-	TRBJ1-2	TGCGCCAGCAGCTTGACCCCAGGGAACTATGGCTACACCTTC	CASSLTPGNYGYTF
-	TRBV12-3/TRBV12-4	-	TRBJ2-2	TGTGCCAGCAGACCATCTAGGGGCCCCTTATACGGGGAGCTGTTTTTT	CASRPSRGPLYGELFF
few	TRBV7-9	-	TRBJ2-5	TGTGCCAGCAGCTTAACTAAGACCCAGTACTTC	CASSLTKTQYF
few	TRBV11-3	-	TRBJ2-7	TGTGCCAGCAGAGGTCTAGGGGAGAGCGAGCAGTACTTC	CASRGLGESEQYF
-	TRBV30	-	TRBJ2-4	TGTGCCTGGAGGGCCCCCTTCGCGACGAAGGGATTAGCCAAAAACATTCAGTACTTC	CAWRAPFATKGLAKNIQYF
-	TRBV3-1	TRBD2	TRBJ2-5	TGTGCCAGCAGCCAAGATGGGACTAGCGGCAAAGAGACCCAGTACTTC	CASSQDGTSGKETQYF